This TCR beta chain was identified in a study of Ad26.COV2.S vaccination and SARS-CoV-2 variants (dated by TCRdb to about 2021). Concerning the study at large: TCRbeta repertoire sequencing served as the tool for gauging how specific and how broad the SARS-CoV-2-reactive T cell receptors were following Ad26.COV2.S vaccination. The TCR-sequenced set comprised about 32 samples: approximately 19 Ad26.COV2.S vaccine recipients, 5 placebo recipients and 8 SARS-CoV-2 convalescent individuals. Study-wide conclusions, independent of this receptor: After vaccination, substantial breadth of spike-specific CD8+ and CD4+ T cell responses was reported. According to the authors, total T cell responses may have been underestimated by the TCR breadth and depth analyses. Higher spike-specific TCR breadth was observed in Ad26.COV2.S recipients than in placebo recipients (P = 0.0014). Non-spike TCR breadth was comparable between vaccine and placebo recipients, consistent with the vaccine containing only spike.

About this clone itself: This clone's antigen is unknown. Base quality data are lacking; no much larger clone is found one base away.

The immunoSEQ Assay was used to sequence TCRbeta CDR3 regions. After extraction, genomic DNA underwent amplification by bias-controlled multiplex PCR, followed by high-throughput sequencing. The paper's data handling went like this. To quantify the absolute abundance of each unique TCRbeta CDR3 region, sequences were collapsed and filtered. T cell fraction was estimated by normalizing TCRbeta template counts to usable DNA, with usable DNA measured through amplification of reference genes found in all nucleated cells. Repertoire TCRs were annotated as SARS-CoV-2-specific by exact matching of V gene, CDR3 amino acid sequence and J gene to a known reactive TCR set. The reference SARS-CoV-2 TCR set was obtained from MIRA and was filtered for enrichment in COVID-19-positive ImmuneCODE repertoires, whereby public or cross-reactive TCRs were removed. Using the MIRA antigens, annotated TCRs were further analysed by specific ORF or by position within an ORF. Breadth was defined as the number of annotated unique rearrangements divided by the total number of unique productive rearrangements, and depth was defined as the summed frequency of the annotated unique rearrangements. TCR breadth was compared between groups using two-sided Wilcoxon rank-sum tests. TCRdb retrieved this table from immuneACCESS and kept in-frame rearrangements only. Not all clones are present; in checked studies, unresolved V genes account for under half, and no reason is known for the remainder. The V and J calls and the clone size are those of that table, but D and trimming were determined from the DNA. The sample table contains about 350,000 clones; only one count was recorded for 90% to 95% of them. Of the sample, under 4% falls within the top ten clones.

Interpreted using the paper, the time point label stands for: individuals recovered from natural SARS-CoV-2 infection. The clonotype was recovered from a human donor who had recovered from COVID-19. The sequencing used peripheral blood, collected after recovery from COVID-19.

The bases read TGTGCCAGCAGTCTTTCGGGATGGGGCCTCGGCGAGCAGTACTTC. Translated, this is CASSLSGWGLGEQYF. The chain links TRBV5-6 with TRBJ2-7, with the D gene possibly TRBD1 or TRBD2, each one fitting 5 bases. Trimming removed 5 bases from V and 6 bases from J, leaving 21 bases between the germline ends. CDR1 and CDR2 were assigned from the germline V gene as SGHDT and YYEEEE. From the cysteine up to the phenylalanine, the CDR3 has a length of 15 residues. CDR3 DNA is the only sequence kept; it has 45 bases, read in frame from the first base.